These 19 T cell receptor beta chains originate from one sample sequenced in a study of T cell responses to AZD1222 COVID-19 vaccine. TCRdb keeps only in-frame clones here, not all; method: immunoSEQ multiplex PCR. The sample has more than 140,000 clones, about 89% seen once. This material consisted of peripheral blood, taken on day 0 of AZD1222 vaccination. These receptors all come from an adult in good health.

The V gene is TRBV18, the J gene TRBJ2-7; 7 nucleotides align to TRBD1. Germline V gene data show CDR1 as KGHSH and CDR2 as LQKENI. Trimming cost V 0 bases and J 0 bases; bases outside gene matches: 5. There are 16 residues in the CDR3. CDR3 DNA sequence: TGTGCCAGCTCACCACCGAGGGGGCTGAGCTCCTACGAGCAGTACTTC. Translated, it gives CASSPPRGLSSYEQYF. The full variable domain, with the rest looked up from reference TRBV18 and TRBJ2-7, is NAGVMQNPRHLVRRRGQEARLRCSPMKGHSHVYWYRQLPEEGLKFMVYLQKENIIDESGMPKERFSAEFPKEGPSILRIQQVVRGDSAAYFCASSPPRGLSSYEQYFGPGTRLTVT.

The rearrangement uses TRBV6-5 and TRBJ2-7, with 8 bases fitting TRBD1. The CDR3 consists of 14 residues. Germline V CDR1 and CDR2: MNHEY, SVGAGI. After removal of 5 bases from V and 2 bases from J, the junction contained 5 bases not matched to a gene. CDR3 DNA sequence: TGTGCCAGCAGTCTCAACAGGGGGGCCTACGAGCAGTACTTC. Protein product: CASSLNRGAYEQYF.

The chain uses TRBV13 and TRBJ1-2, with D possibly TRBD1 on 6 matching bases. The CDR3 extends over 14 amino acids. Germline V gene sequence: CDR1 PRHDT, CDR2 FYEKMQ (reference sequence). With 2 bases removed from V and 4 bases from J, the gap between germline ends came to 11 bases. CDR3 nucleotide sequence: TGTGCCAGCAGCTTATTTGGGGGCGGCTATGGCTACACCTTC. Encoded protein: CASSLFGGGYGYTF.

This clone was observed once. The chain links TRBV6-1 to TRBJ2-3, with D perhaps matching TRBD1 (6 bases). Germline lookup yields CDR1 MNHNS and CDR2 SASEGT. Trimming shortened V by 0 bases and J by 2 bases, and 9 bases separated the two germline ends. The CDR3 has 15 residues. The CDR3 region is CASSEAQGNTDTQYF. The CDR3 coding sequence is TGTGCCAGCAGTGAAGCCCAGGGGAACACAGATACGCAGTATTTT.

This chain connects TRBV29-1 to TRBJ1-1; a possible D gene is TRBD1 (5 bases). This CDR3 has 12 amino acids. Trimming shortened V by 4 bases and J by 0 bases, and 6 bases separated the two germline ends. The germline CDR1 and CDR2 sequences are SQVTM and ANQGSEA. DNA of the CDR3: TGCAGCGTTGCGGGGGTGAACACTGAAGCTTTCTTT. Translated: CSVAGVNTEAFF.

V and J are TRBV7-8 and TRBJ1-1; D is unresolved. The germline V gene has CDR1 SGHVS and CDR2 FQNEAQ. CDR3 length equals 14 residues. V lost 1 base and J lost 1, with 7 bases in between. The CDR3 is CASSLVYGNTEAFF. The CDR3 bases are TGTGCCAGCAGCTTAGTCTACGGGAACACTGAAGCTTTCTTT.

The V gene is TRBV27, the J gene TRBJ1-3, with a possible D match to TRBD1 (5 bases). Looked up from germline, CDR1 is MNHEY and CDR2 is SMNVEV (reference sequence). Trimming stripped 5 bases from V and 3 bases from J, with 14 bases between. The CDR3 totals 15 residues. This CDR3 is CASSTTGTIGNTIYF. In DNA, the CDR3 is TGTGCCAGCAGTACCACCGGGACCATTGGAAACACCATATATTTT.

The rearrangement links TRBV19 to TRBJ1-1; a possible D gene is TRBD1 (5 bases). V was clipped by 7 bases and J by 2 bases, with 14 bases between them. The germline V gene has CDR1 LNHDA and CDR2 SQIVND (reference sequence). The CDR3 length is 14 residues. CDR3 region: CASTRQRFNTEAFF. The CDR3 nucleotides are TGTGCCAGTACCAGACAGCGTTTTAACACTGAAGCTTTCTTT.

V gene TRBV6-1 combines with J gene TRBJ2-3, with TRBD2 identical over 7 bases. Germline V gene sequence: CDR1 MNHNS, CDR2 SASEGT. V gave up 0 bases and J gave up 3 bases; unmatched junction bases: 12. The CDR3 sequence is 18 residues long. In DNA form, the CDR3 reads TGTGCCAGCAGTGAAGCATGGGGCCGGGGGGTACGGACAGATACGCAGTATTTT. It translates to CASSEAWGRGVRTDTQYF.

The V call is TRBV11-2, the J call TRBJ2-7, with D perhaps matching TRBD1 (6 bases). The CDR3 runs to 13 residues. Germline CDR1 and CDR2: SGHAT and FQNNGV. V was trimmed by 6 bases and J by 3 bases, leaving 12 bases between them. Written as DNA, the CDR3 is TGTGCCAGCAGATCCCTGGACAGCTACGAGCAGTACTTC. It yields the protein CASRSLDSYEQYF. The full variable domain, with the rest looked up from reference TRBV11-2 and TRBJ2-7, is EAGVAQSPRYKIIEKRQSVAFWCNPISGHATLYWYQQILGQGPKLLIQFQNNGVVDDSQLPKDRFSAERLKGVDSTLKIQPAKLEDSAVYLCASRSLDSYEQYFGPGTRLTVT.

The chain carries TRBV7-2 and TRBJ2-7; no reliable D call. The CDR3 is made up of 13 amino acids. Germline CDR1 SGHTA, CDR2 FQGNSA. Trimming removed 1 base from V and 2 bases from J, with 6 bases in between. The DNA for the CDR3 is TGTGCCAGCAGCTTAGTCGTTACCTACGAGCAGTACTTC. This translates into CASSLVVTYEQYF.

The CDR3 bases are TGTGCCAGCAGCCCCCTGGGGGCGGGGGGGTCTGGAAACACCATATATTTT. Amino acids: CASSPLGAGGSGNTIYF. The chain couples TRBV28 to TRBJ1-3, with a tentative D call TRBD1 (6 bases). Trimming pared 6 bases from V and 1 base from J, leaving 19 bases between. This CDR3 comprises 17 residues. From germline, CDR1 is MDHEN and CDR2 SYDVKM.

The chain combines TRBV6-5 with TRBJ1-1, with D possibly matching TRBD1 (5 bases). This CDR3 spans 15 amino acids. Trimming cost V 6 bases and J 0 bases, with 14 bases left between them. Per germline, CDR1 MNHEY and CDR2 SVGAGI. The CDR3 sequence is CASSPSTGLNTEAFF. The CDR3 DNA reads TGTGCCAGCAGCCCGTCAACAGGCCTGAACACTGAAGCTTTCTTT.

The chain carries TRBV24-1 and TRBJ2-3, with D unresolved. This CDR3 has 12 amino acids. The germline V gene has CDR1 KGHDR and CDR2 SFDVKD. V lost 9 bases and J lost 2, with 8 bases in between. CDR3 bases: TGTGCCACCGCCGGATACACAGATACGCAGTATTTT. Translation: CATAGYTDTQYF.

The chain uses TRBV4-3 and TRBJ2-1, with TRBD2 matching 8 bases. Germline V lookup: CDR1 LGHNA, CDR2 YSLEER. The CDR3 runs 17 residues. Trimming removed 0 bases from V and 7 bases from J; junction bases left unmatched: 11. The CDR3 DNA reads TGCGCCAGCAGCCAAGAATGGACGGGCGGGAGGTCGAATGAGCAGTTCTTC. Encoded protein: CASSQEWTGGRSNEQFF.

This rearrangement joins TRBV10-3 to TRBJ1-2; 10 bases fit TRBD1. The CDR3 extends over 13 amino acids. In germline, CDR1 is ENHRY, CDR2 SYGVKD. Trimming removed 10 bases from V and 2 bases from J; junction bases left unmatched: 4. CDR3 in amino acids: CATTGGANYGYTF. The CDR3 nucleotides are TGTGCCACGACAGGGGGCGCAAACTATGGCTACACCTTC.

This clone was seen once. V usage is TRBV2 and J usage is TRBJ1-1, with D hard to call. V lost 6 bases, J lost 11 bases, and 16 bases lay in between. CDR3 length: 12 amino acids. Germline assignment: CDR1 SNHLY and CDR2 FYNNEI. The CDR3 here is CASRADATGAFF. The CDR3 DNA is TGTGCCAGCAGGGCGGACGCGACCGGGGCTTTCTTT.

Points on this clone: This sample also contains other DNA sequences that code for the same CDR3. The chain couples TRBV7-2 to TRBJ2-1, with 9 bases matching TRBD2. Germline V CDR1 and CDR2: SGHTA, FQGNSA. After removal of 1 base from V and 4 bases from J, the junction contained 2 bases not matched to a gene. The CDR3 consists of 15 residues. The CDR3 bases are TGTGCCAGCAGCTTAGGGCGGGGGGGATACAATGAGCAGTTCTTC. Its translation is CASSLGRGGYNEQFF.

This sequence joins TRBV5-8 and TRBJ1-2; TRBD1 might be the D (5 bases). Germline V gene sequence: CDR1 SGHTS, CDR2 YDEGEE. The CDR3 is 14 amino acids. Trimming cost V 0 bases and J 4 bases, with 10 bases left between them. DNA of the CDR3: TGTGCCAGCAGCTTGGCTCCAGGGTCCTATGGCTACACCTTC. Translation: CASSLAPGSYGYTF. The full variable domain, with the rest looked up from reference TRBV5-8 and TRBJ1-2, is EAGVTQSPTHLIKTRGQQATLRCSPISGHTSVYWYQQALGLGLQFLLWYDEGEERNRGNFPPRFSGRQFPNYSSELNVNALELEDSALYLCASSLAPGSYGYTFGSGTRLTVV.